This is a list of T cell receptor beta chains from one sample in a study of Ad26.COV2.S vaccination and SARS-CoV-2 variants. Measured with immunoSEQ multiplex PCR; TCRdb has only the in-frame clones, and not every one. Of approximately 410,000 clones listed, more than 75% were seen once; the top ten hold 3.6%. This material consisted of peripheral blood, taken in a trial of Ad26.COV2.S vaccine versus placebo. These receptors were collected from a person between 18 and 60 years old who received the Ad26.COV2.S COVID-19 vaccine or a placebo. CDR3s leave out the opening cysteine and the closing phenylalanine or tryptophan. Each record gives: J gene, V gene, CDR3 protein.

j_call: TRBJ1-2; v_call: TRBV4-3; cdr3_aa: ASSQLDRGAYGYT
j_call: TRBJ2-1; v_call: TRBV7-8; cdr3_aa: ASSLTSGGTNEQF
j_call: TRBJ1-2; v_call: TRBV15; cdr3_aa: ATSQDPRNYGYT
j_call: TRBJ2-5; v_call: TRBV15; cdr3_aa: ATSTGSIPETQY
j_call: TRBJ2-2; v_call: TRBV7-6; cdr3_aa: ASSLNRVDGELF
j_call: TRBJ1-6; v_call: TRBV5-4; cdr3_aa: ASSLGREEYNSPLH
j_call: TRBJ1-6; v_call: TRBV19; cdr3_aa: ASRDRGHSPLH
j_call: TRBJ2-7; v_call: TRBV7-9; cdr3_aa: ASKAVTGESEQY
j_call: TRBJ1-2; v_call: TRBV19; cdr3_aa: ASSLPTGTSNGYT
j_call: TRBJ1-1; v_call: TRBV5-5; cdr3_aa: ASSSLLMVLTEAF
j_call: TRBJ2-2; v_call: TRBV7-8; cdr3_aa: ASSPGSGELF
j_call: TRBJ1-5; v_call: TRBV3-1/TRBV3-2; cdr3_aa: ASSQANQPQH
j_call: TRBJ1-4; v_call: TRBV7-2; cdr3_aa: ASSSTGKKLF
j_call: TRBJ2-7; v_call: TRBV24-1; cdr3_aa: AMGRSYEQY
j_call: TRBJ2-3; v_call: TRBV5-1; cdr3_aa: ASSTRQGLIMFTDTQY
j_call: TRBJ2-3; v_call: TRBV11-2; cdr3_aa: ASSLDGLPTDTQY
j_call: TRBJ1-2; v_call: TRBV5-6; cdr3_aa: ASSPRAVTNYGYT
j_call: TRBJ2-2; v_call: TRBV9; cdr3_aa: ASSVVSAGELF